This T cell receptor beta chain was retrieved from a study of blood T cell repertoires in COVID-19. Germline V gives CDR1 SGHTA, CDR2 FQGTGA. The CDR3 runs to 13 residues. Trimming removed 0 bases from V and 6 bases from J, with 5 bases in between. Here immunoSEQ multiplex PCR was the method, and the copy in TCRdb shows in-frame clones only, minus some. The data show about 70,000 clones, with around 87% seen just once and almost 4% held by the top ten. Material for sequencing was peripheral blood. This TCR derives from an older man with active COVID-19. This chain uses TRBV7-3 with TRBJ2-2, with D possibly being TRBD1 (5 bases). In DNA form, the CDR3 reads TGTGCCAGCAGCTTAACGGGGCCCGGGGAGCTGTTTTTT. Amino acid sequence: CASSLTGPGELFF.